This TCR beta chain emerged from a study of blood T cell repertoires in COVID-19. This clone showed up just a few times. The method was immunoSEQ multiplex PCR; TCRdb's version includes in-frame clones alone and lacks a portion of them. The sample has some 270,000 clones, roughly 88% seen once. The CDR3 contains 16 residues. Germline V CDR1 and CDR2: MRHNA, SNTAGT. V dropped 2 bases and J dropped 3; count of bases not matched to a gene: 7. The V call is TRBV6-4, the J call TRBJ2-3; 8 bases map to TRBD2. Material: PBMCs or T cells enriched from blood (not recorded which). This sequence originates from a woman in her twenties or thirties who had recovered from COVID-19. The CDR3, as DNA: TGTGCCAGCAGTGACCTAAGCGGGAGAGGGACAGATACGCAGTATTTT. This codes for CASSDLSGRGTDTQYF.